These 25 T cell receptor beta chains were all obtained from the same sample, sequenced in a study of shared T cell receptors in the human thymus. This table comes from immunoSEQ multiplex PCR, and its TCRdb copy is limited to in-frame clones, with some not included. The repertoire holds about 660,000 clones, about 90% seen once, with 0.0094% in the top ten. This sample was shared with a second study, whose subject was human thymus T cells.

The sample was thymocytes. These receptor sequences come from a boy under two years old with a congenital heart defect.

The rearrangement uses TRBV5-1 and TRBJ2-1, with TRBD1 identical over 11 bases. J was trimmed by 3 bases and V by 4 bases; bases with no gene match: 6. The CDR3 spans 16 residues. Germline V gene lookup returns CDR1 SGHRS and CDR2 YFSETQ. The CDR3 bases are TGCGCCAGCAGCCCAGCCGGGACAGGGGGCTACAATGAGCAGTTCTTC. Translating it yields CASSPAGTGGYNEQFF.

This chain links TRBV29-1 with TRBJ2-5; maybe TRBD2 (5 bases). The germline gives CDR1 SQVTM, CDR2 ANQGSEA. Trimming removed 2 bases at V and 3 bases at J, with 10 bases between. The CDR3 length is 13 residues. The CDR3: CSVEREWKETQYF. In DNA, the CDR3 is TGCAGCGTTGAAAGGGAGTGGAAAGAGACCCAGTACTTC.

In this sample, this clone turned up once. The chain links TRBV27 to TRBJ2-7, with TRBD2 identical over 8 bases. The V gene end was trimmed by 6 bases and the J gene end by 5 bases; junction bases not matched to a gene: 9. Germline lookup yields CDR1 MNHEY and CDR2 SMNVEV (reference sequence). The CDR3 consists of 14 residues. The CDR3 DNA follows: TGTGCCAGCAGCTTCGGGACTAGTTCCCACGAGCAGTACTTC. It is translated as CASSFGTSSHEQYF.

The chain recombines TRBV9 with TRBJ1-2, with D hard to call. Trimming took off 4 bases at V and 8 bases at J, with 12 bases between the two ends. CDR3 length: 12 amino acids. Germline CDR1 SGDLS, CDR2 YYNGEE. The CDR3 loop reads CASSSREWGYTF. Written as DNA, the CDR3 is TGTGCCAGCAGCAGTAGGGAGTGGGGCTACACCTTC.

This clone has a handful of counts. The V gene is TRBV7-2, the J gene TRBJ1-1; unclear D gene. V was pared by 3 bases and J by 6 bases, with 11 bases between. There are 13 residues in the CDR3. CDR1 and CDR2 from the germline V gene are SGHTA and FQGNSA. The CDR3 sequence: CASSLGRQPEAFF. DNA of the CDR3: TGTGCCAGCAGCTTGGGGAGGCAGCCTGAAGCTTTCTTT.

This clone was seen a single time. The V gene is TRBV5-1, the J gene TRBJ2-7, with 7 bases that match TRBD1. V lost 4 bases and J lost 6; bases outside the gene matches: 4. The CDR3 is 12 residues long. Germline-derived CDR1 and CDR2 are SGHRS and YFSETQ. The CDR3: CASSMSGGEQYF. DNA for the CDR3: TGCGCCAGCAGCATGTCAGGGGGCGAGCAGTACTTC.

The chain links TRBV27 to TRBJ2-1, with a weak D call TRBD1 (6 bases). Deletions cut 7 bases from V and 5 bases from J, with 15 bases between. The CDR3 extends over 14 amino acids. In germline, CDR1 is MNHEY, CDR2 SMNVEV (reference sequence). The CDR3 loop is CASTETGLHNEQFF. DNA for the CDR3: TGTGCCAGCACCGAGACAGGTTTACACAATGAGCAGTTCTTC.

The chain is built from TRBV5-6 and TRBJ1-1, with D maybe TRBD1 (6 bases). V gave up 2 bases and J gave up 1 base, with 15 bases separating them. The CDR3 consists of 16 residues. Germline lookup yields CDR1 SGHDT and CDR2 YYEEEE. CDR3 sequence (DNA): TGTGCCAGCAGCTTACAAGAGGACAGCACGAACACTGAAGCTTTCTTT. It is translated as CASSLQEDSTNTEAFF.

In nucleotides, the CDR3 is TGTGCCAGTAGTATCCCGCAGGGGGCCTCTTATGGCTACACCTTC. This sequence encodes CASSIPQGASYGYTF. The V and J genes are TRBV19 and TRBJ1-2, with 8 nucleotides matching TRBD1. The CDR3 loop spans 15 amino acids. V was clipped by 3 bases and J by 5 bases; unmatched bases: 8. In germline, CDR1 is LNHDA, CDR2 SQIVND (reference sequence).

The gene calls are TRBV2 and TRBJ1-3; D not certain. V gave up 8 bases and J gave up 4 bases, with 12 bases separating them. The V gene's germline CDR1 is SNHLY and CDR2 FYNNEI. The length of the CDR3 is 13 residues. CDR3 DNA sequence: TGTGCCAGCTCTCCCCAGCGGGGAAACACCATATATTTT. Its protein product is CASSPQRGNTIYF.

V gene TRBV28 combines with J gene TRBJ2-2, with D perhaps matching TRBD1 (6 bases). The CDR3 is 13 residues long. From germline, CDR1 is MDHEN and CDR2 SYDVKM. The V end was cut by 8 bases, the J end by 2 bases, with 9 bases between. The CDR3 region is CASQGHNTGELFF. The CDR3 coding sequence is TGTGCCAGCCAGGGACACAACACCGGGGAGCTGTTTTTT.

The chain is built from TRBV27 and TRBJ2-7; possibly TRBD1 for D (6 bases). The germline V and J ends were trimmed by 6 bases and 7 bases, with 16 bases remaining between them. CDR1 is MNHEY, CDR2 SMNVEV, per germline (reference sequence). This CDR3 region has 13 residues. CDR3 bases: TGTGCCAGCAGCTCCCGGGACACGGGGGAGCAGTACTTC. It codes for CASSSRDTGEQYF.

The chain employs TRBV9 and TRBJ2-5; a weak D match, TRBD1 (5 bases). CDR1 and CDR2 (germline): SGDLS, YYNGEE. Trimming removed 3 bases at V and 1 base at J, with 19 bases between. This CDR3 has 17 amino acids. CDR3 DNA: TGTGCCAGCAGCGCTCATTCTAGACAGCCAACCCAAGAGACCCAGTACTTC. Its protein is CASSAHSRQPTQETQYF.

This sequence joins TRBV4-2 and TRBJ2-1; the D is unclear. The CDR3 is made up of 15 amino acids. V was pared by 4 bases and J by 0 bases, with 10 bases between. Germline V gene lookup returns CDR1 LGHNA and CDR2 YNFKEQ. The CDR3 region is CASSLRHSSYNEQFF. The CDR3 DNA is TGTGCCAGCAGCCTCCGACACAGCTCCTACAATGAGCAGTTCTTC.

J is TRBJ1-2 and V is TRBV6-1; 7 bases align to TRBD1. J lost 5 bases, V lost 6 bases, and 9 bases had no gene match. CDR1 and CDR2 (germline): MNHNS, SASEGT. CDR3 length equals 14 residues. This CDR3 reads CASRKKGQVYGYTF. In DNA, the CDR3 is TGTGCCAGCAGAAAGAAAGGACAGGTTTATGGCTACACCTTC.

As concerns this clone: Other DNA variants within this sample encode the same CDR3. The CDR3 sequence is CASSLAGVGANVLTF. DNA for the CDR3: TGCGCCAGCAGCTTGGCAGGGGTAGGGGCCAACGTCCTGACTTTC. This rearrangement joins TRBV5-1 to TRBJ2-6; D is perhaps TRBD1 (6 bases). The CDR3 totals 15 residues. Between the trimmed V and J ends, which lost 0 bases and 4 bases, there was a span of 8 bases. From germline, CDR1 is SGHRS and CDR2 YFSETQ.

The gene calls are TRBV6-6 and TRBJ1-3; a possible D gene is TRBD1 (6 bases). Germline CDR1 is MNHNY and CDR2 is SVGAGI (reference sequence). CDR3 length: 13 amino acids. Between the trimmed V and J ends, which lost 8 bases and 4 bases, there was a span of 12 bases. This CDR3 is CASQPGVGNTIYF. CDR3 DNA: TGTGCCAGCCAACCAGGGGTCGGAAACACCATATATTTT.

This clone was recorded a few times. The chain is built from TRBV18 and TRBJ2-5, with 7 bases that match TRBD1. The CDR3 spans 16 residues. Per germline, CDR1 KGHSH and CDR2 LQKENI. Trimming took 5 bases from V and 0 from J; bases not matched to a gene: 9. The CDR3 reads CASSTYPGQHQETQYF. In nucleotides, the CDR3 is TGTGCCAGCTCAACCTACCCGGGACAGCACCAAGAGACCCAGTACTTC.

CDR3 region: CASSGFWTGSTYNEQFF. CDR3 nucleotides: TGCGCCAGCAGCGGATTCTGGACAGGCTCTACTTACAATGAGCAGTTCTTC. V is TRBV5-1 and J is TRBJ2-1, with 7 bases fitting TRBD1. V trimming: 4 bases; J trimming: 4 bases; junction bases outside the gene matches: 14. Looked up from germline, CDR1 is SGHRS and CDR2 is YFSETQ. This CDR3 is built from 17 residues.

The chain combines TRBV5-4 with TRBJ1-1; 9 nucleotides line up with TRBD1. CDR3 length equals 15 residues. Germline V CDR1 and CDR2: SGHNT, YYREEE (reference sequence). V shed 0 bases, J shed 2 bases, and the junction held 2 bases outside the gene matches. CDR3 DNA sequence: TGTGCCAGCAGCTTGGGACAGGGGGTTAACACTGAAGCTTTCTTT. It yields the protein CASSLGQGVNTEAFF.

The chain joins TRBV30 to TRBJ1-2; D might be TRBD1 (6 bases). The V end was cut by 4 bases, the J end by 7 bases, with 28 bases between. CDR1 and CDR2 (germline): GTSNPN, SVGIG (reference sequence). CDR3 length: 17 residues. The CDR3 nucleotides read TGTGCCTGGAAGATTAGGCAGGGGTTGTTCGCGGTGGGTGGCTACACCTTC. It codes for CAWKIRQGLFAVGGYTF.

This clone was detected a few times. CDR3 bases: TGTGCCAGCAGCTTGGCACAGATACAGGGGTTTTCCAATCAGCCCCAGCATTTT. This translates into CASSLAQIQGFSNQPQHF. V usage is TRBV7-2 and J usage is TRBJ1-5, with 7 bases lining up with TRBD1. The CDR3 has 18 amino acids. In germline, CDR1 is SGHTA, CDR2 FQGNSA. V gave up 3 bases and J gave up 3 bases; unmatched junction bases: 14.

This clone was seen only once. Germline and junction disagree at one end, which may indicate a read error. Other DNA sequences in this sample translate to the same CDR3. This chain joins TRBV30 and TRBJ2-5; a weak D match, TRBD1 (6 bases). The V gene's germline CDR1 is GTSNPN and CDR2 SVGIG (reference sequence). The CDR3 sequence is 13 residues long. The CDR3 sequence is CAWKTGQRETQYF. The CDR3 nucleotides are TGTGCATGGAAGACCGGACAGCGAGAGACCCAGTACTTC. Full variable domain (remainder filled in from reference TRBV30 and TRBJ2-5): SQTIHQWPATLVQPVGSPLSLECTVEGTSNPNLYWYRQAAGRGLQLLFYSVGIGQISSEVPQNLSASRPQDRQFILSSKKLLLSDSGFYLCAWKTGQRETQYFGPGTRLLVL.

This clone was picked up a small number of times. The CDR3 here is CASSPDRGRDGYTF. The DNA for the CDR3 is TGTGCCAGCAGCCCTGACAGGGGAAGGGATGGCTACACCTTC. The chain carries TRBV7-9 and TRBJ1-2; 8 bases are a match to TRBD1. This CDR3 spans 14 amino acids. The V gene end was trimmed by 5 bases and the J gene end by 6 bases; junction bases not matched to a gene: 8. Germline assignment: CDR1 SEHNR and CDR2 FQNEAQ (reference sequence).

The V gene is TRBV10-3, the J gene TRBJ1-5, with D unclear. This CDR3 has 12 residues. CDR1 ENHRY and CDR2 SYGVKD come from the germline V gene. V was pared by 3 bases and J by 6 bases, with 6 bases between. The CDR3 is CAISEGGQPQHF. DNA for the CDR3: TGTGCCATCAGTGAAGGAGGTCAGCCCCAGCATTTT.